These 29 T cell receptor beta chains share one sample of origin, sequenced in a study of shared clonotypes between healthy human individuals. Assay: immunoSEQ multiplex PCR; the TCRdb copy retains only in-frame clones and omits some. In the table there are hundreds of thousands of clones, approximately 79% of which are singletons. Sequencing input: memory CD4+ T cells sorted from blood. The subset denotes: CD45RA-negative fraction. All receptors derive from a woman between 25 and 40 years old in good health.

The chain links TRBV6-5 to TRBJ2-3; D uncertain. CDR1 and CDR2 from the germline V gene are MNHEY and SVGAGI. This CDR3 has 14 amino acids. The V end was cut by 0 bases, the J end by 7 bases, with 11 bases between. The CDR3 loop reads CASSYSKNGNTQYF. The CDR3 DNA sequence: TGTGCCAGCAGTTACTCGAAGAACGGAAATACGCAGTATTTT.

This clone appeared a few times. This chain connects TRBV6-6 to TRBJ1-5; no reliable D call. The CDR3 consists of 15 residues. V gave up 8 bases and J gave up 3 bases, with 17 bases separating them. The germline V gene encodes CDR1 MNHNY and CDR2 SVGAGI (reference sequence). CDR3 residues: CASCAKDGFNQPQHF. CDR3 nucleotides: TGTGCCAGCTGCGCGAAGGACGGATTCAATCAGCCCCAGCATTTT.

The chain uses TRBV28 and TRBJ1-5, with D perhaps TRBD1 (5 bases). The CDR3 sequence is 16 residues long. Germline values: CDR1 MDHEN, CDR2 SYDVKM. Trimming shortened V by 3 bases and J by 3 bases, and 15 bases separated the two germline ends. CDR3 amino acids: CASSFQGTGINQPQHF. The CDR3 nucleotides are TGTGCCAGCAGTTTTCAAGGGACGGGCATCAATCAGCCCCAGCATTTT.

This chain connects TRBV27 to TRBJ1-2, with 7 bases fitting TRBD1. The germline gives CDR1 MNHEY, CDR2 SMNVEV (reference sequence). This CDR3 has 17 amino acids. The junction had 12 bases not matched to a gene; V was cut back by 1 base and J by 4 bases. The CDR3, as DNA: TGTGCCAGCAGTTTATTGGGGGACAGCGCCTCCGGCTATGGCTACACCTTC. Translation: CASSLLGDSASGYGYTF.

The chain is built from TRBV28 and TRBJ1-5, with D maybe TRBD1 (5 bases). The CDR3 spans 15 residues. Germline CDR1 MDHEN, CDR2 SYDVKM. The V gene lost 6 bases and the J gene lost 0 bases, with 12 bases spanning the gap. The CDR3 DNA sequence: TGTGCCAGCAGCCGATACGGGGGTAGCAATCAGCCCCAGCATTTT. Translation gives CASSRYGGSNQPQHF.

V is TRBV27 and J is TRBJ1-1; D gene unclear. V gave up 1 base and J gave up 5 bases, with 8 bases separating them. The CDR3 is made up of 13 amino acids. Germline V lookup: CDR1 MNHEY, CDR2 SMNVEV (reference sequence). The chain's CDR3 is CASSLLPGTEAFF. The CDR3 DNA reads TGTGCCAGCAGTTTATTACCGGGGACTGAAGCTTTCTTT.

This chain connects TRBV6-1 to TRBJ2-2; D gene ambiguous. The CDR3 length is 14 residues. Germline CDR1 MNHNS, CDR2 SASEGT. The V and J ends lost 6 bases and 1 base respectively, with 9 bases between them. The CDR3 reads CASSLQVNTGELFF. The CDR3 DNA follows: TGTGCCAGCAGCCTTCAGGTGAACACCGGGGAGCTGTTTTTT.

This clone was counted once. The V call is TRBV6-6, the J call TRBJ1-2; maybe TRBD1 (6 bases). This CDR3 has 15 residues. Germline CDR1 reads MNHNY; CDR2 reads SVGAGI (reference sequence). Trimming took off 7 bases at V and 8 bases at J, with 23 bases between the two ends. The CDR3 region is CASTTLSGTYRGYTF. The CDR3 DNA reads TGTGCCAGCACCACGCTCTCCGGGACATATAGGGGCTACACCTTC.

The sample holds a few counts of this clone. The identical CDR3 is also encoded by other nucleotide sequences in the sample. CDR3 region: CASRRGSTDTQYF. The CDR3 DNA reads TGTGCCAGCAGAAGGGGCAGCACAGATACGCAGTATTTT. This chain uses TRBV27 with TRBJ2-3, with D perhaps matching TRBD1 (5 bases). V shed 6 bases and J shed 0 bases, with 7 bases lying between them. CDR1 is MNHEY, CDR2 SMNVEV, per germline (reference sequence). There are 13 residues in the CDR3.

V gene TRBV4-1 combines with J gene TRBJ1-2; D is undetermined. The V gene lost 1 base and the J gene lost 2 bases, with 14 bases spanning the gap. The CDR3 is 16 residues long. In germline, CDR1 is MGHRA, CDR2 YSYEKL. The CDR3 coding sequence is TGCGCCAGCAGCCAAGCCTTAGACGGAAGGAACTATGGCTACACCTTC. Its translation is CASSQALDGRNYGYTF.

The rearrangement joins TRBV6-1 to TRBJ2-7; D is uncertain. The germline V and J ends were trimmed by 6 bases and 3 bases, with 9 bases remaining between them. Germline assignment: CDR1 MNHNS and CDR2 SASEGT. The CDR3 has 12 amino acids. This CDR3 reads CASRLHRYEQYF. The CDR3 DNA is TGTGCCAGCAGGCTCCACCGCTACGAGCAGTACTTC.

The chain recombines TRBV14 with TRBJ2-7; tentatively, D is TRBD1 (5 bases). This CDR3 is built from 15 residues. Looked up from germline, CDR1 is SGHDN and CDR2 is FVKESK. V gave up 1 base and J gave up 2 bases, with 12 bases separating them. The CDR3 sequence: CASSQGVRVPYEQYF. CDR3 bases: TGTGCCAGCAGCCAAGGGGTCAGGGTGCCCTACGAGCAGTACTTC.

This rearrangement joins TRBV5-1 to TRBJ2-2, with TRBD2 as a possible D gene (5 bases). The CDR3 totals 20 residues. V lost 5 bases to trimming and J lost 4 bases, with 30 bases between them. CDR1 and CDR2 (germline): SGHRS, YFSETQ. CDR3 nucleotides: TGCGCCAGCAGTTCAAAAGTACGGGAACCGAAGCGAATGGGCACCGGGGAGCTGTTTTTT. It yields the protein CASSSKVREPKRMGTGELFF.

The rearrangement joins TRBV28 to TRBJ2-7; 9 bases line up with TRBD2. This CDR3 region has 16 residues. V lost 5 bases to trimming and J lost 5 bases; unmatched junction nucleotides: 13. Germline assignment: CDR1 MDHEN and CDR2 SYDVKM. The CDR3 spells CASSALYSGRLDEQYF. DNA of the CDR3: TGTGCCAGCAGTGCCTTATACAGCGGGAGGCTCGACGAGCAGTACTTC.

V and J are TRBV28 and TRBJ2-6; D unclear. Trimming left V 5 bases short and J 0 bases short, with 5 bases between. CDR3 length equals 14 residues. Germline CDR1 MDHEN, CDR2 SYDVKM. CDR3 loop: CASSRPSGANVLTF. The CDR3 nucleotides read TGTGCCAGCAGTCGTCCCTCTGGGGCCAACGTCCTGACTTTC.

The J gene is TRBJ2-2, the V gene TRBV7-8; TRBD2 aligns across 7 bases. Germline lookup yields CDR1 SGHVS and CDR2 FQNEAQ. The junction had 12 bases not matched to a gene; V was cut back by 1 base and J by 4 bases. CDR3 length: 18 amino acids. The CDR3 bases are TGTGCCAGCAGCTTAGGTCAGGCTGTATCGGGAGGCACCGGGGAGCTGTTTTTT. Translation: CASSLGQAVSGGTGELFF.

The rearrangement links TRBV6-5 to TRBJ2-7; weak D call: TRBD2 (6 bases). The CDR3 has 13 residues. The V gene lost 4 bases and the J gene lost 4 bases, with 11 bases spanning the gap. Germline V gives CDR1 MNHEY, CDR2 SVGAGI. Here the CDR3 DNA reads TGTGCCAGCAGTTTGCCGGGAGCTTACGAGCAGTACTTC. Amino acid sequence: CASSLPGAYEQYF.

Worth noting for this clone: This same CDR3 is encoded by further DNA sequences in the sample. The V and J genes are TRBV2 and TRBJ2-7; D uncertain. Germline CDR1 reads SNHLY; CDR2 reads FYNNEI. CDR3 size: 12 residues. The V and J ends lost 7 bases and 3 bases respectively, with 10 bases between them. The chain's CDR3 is CASTARSYEQYF. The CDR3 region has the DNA TGTGCCAGCACGGCCAGGAGCTACGAGCAGTACTTC.

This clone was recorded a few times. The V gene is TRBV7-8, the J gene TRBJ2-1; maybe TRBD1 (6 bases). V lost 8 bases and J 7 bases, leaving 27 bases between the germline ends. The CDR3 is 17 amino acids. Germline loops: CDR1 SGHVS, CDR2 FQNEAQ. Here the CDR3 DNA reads TGTGCCAGCGCCCATAGGACAGCGAGCGCCCTGGGGAATGAGCAGTTCTTC. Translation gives CASAHRTASALGNEQFF.

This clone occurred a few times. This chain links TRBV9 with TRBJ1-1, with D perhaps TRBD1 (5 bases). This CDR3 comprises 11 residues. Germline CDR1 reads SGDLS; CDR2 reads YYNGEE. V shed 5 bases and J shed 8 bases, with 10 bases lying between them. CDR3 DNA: TGTGCCAGCAGAAGGGGCTCAGAAGCTTTCTTT. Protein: CASRRGSEAFF. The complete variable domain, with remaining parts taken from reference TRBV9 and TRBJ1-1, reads DSGVTQTPKHLITATGQRVTLRCSPRSGDLSVYWYQQSLDQGLQFLIQYYNGEERAKGNILERFSAQQFPDLHSELNLSSLELGDSALYFCASRRGSEAFFGQGTRLTVV.

The CDR3 loop reads CASSQEVPAGNTGELFF. CDR3 nucleotides: TGTGCCAGCAGCCAAGAGGTCCCAGCGGGAAACACCGGGGAGCTGTTTTTT. This chain links TRBV4-2 with TRBJ2-2; TRBD2 agrees at 7 bases. Trimming removed 0 bases from V and 2 bases from J; junction bases left unmatched: 6. Germline CDR1 reads LGHNA; CDR2 reads YNFKEQ. This CDR3 region has 17 residues.

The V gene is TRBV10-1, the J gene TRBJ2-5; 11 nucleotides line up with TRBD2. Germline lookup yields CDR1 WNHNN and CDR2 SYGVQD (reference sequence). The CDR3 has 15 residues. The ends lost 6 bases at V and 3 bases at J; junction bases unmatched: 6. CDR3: CASSDPGLAEETQYF. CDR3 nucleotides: TGCGCCAGCAGCGACCCGGGACTAGCGGAAGAGACCCAGTACTTC.

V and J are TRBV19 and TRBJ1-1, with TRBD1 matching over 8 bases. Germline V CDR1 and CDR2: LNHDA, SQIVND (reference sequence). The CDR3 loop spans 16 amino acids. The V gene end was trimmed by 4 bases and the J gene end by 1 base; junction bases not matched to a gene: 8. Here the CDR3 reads CASSTPTGVTNTEAFF. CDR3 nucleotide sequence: TGTGCCAGTAGTACACCGACAGGGGTTACGAACACTGAAGCTTTCTTT.

The CDR3: CATLGATDTQYF. CDR3 coding DNA: TGCGCCACGTTAGGAGCCACAGATACGCAGTATTTT. The chain couples TRBV10-2 to TRBJ2-3, with D hard to call. CDR1 is WSHSY and CDR2 is SAAADI in the germline V gene. The CDR3 sequence is 12 residues long. V was shortened by 10 bases and J by 2 bases, with 10 bases between the two germline ends.

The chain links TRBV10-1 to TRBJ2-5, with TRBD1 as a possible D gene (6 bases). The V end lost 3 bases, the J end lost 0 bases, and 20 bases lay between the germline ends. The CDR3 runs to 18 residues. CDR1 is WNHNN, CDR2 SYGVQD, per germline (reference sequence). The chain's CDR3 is CASSDLEWDKMYQETQYF. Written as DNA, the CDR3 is TGCGCCAGCAGTGATTTGGAGTGGGACAAGATGTACCAAGAGACCCAGTACTTC.

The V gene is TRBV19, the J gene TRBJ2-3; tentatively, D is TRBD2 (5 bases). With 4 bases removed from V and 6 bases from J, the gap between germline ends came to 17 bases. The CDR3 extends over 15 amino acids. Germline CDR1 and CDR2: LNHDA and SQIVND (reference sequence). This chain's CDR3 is CASSTQLGPGDTQYF. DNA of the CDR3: TGTGCCAGTAGTACCCAGCTCGGCCCGGGGGATACGCAGTATTTT.

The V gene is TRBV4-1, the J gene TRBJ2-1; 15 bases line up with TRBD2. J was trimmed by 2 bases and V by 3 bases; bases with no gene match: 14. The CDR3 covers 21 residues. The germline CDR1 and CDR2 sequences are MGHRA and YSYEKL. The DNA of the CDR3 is TGCGCCAGCAGCCAGCCTGGACTAGCGGGAGGGGCAAGCAAACCCTACAATGAGCAGTTCTTC. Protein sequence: CASSQPGLAGGASKPYNEQFF.

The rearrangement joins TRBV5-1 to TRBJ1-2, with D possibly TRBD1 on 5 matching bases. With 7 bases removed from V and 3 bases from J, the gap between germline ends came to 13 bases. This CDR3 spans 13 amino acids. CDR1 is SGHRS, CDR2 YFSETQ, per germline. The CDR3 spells CASSEQDDYGYTF. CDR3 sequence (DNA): TGCGCCAGCTCAGAACAGGATGACTATGGCTACACCTTC.

The CDR3 spells CASGPPRGYGYTF. CDR3 DNA: TGTGCCAGCGGACCACCCCGAGGCTATGGCTACACCTTC. J is TRBJ1-2 and V is TRBV28; D gene ambiguous. V lost 8 bases, J lost 4 bases, and 14 bases lay in between. The CDR3 spans 13 residues. CDR1 is MDHEN and CDR2 is SYDVKM in the germline V gene.